Listed below are T cell receptor beta chains from one sample, sequenced in a study of T-cell memory formation after mild COVID-19. TCRdb reanalysed the 5' RACE reads using MiXCR and keeps one entry per CDR3 protein. The sample has some 160,000 distinct CDR3 sequences, 31% seen once. The sample was PBMCs or a T cell subset sorted from them (not recorded which). Source of these receptors: an adult woman who had mild COVID-19 (a few samples of this study predate the infection). Cell type and time point are not known. CDR3s leave out the opening cysteine and the closing phenylalanine or tryptophan. Expanded clones are given a class, and other clones once, few, many or no size at all.

len: 13
abundance: few
v_gene: TRBV5-1
j_gene: TRBJ1-4
CDR3aa: ASSLSGRTNEKLF

len: 11
abundance: few
v_gene: TRBV7-8
j_gene: TRBJ2-7
CDR3aa: ASSSDSYYEQY

len: 12
abundance: few
v_gene: TRBV6-5
j_gene: TRBJ2-5
CDR3aa: ASSYSGDLETQY

len: 12
abundance: few
v_gene: TRBV30
j_gene: TRBJ2-3
CDR3aa: ACGGGLSTDTQY

len: 13
abundance: few
v_gene: TRBV9
j_gene: TRBJ1-6
CDR3aa: ASSIRDSNNSPLH

len: 13
abundance: -
v_gene: TRBV7-2
j_gene: TRBJ2-4
CDR3aa: ASSLGLPGGNIQY

len: 9
abundance: -
v_gene: TRBV25-1
j_gene: TRBJ1-1
CDR3aa: ASRSAAEAF

len: 15
abundance: few
v_gene: TRBV4-3
j_gene: TRBJ2-1
CDR3aa: ASSQDLWNGGRDEQF

len: 14
abundance: -
v_gene: TRBV11-2
j_gene: TRBJ2-3
CDR3aa: ASSFSGGTSTDTQY

len: 13
abundance: few
v_gene: TRBV12-3/TRBV12-4
j_gene: TRBJ2-3
CDR3aa: ASSSILAGGDTQY

len: 13
abundance: -
v_gene: TRBV3-1
j_gene: TRBJ2-7
CDR3aa: ASSQDRREFLEQY

len: 13
abundance: few
v_gene: TRBV7-9
j_gene: TRBJ2-1
CDR3aa: ASSLAGRGRNEQF

len: 13
abundance: -
v_gene: TRBV6-2/TRBV6-3
j_gene: TRBJ2-7
CDR3aa: ASSPDTASFYEQY

len: 12
abundance: few
v_gene: TRBV4-3
j_gene: TRBJ2-1
CDR3aa: ASSQERLSGEQF

len: 8
abundance: -
v_gene: TRBV29-1
j_gene: TRBJ2-5
CDR3aa: SGQGETQY

len: 15
abundance: -
v_gene: TRBV6-5
j_gene: TRBJ2-6
CDR3aa: ASRKTDRRSGANVLT

len: 14
abundance: -
v_gene: TRBV12-3/TRBV12-4
j_gene: TRBJ2-1
CDR3aa: ASRTQSSNPYNEQF

len: 13
abundance: few
v_gene: TRBV4-2
j_gene: TRBJ2-4
CDR3aa: ASSPSGTPKNIQY

len: 12
abundance: -
v_gene: TRBV27
j_gene: TRBJ2-5
CDR3aa: ASSFVGATLREY

len: 10
abundance: few
v_gene: TRBV7-8
j_gene: TRBJ2-3
CDR3aa: ASSLVPDTQY

len: 12
abundance: -
v_gene: TRBV20-1
j_gene: TRBJ1-4
CDR3aa: SASLTRPAKKLF

len: 14
abundance: -
v_gene: TRBV5-1
j_gene: TRBJ2-5
CDR3aa: ASSVGGLNGGETQY

len: 14
abundance: few
v_gene: TRBV29-1
j_gene: TRBJ2-1
CDR3aa: SVVGLGPGAQYEQF

len: 12
abundance: few
v_gene: TRBV7-6
j_gene: TRBJ1-1
CDR3aa: ASSSPGQGAGAF

len: 13
abundance: few
v_gene: TRBV4-2
j_gene: TRBJ2-7
CDR3aa: ASSPSGEGPYEQY

len: 11
abundance: few
v_gene: TRBV29-1
j_gene: TRBJ2-7
CDR3aa: SVGGPSSYEQY

len: 13
abundance: -
v_gene: TRBV27
j_gene: TRBJ2-1
CDR3aa: ASTIGTGAYNEQF

len: 10
abundance: many
v_gene: TRBV18
j_gene: TRBJ2-7
CDR3aa: ASSSSSYEQY

len: 12
abundance: -
v_gene: TRBV12-3/TRBV12-4
j_gene: TRBJ1-4
CDR3aa: ASSSGLASEKLF

len: 13
abundance: -
v_gene: TRBV27
j_gene: TRBJ1-5
CDR3aa: ASRVSSGLGQPQH

len: 13
abundance: few
v_gene: TRBV7-9
j_gene: TRBJ2-7
CDR3aa: ASSLGLAENYEQY

len: 17
abundance: -
v_gene: TRBV10-3
j_gene: TRBJ2-2
CDR3aa: AISDPAGSGTSNTGELF

len: 13
abundance: -
v_gene: TRBV2
j_gene: TRBJ2-1
CDR3aa: ASRVAGGKYNEQF

len: 13
abundance: few
v_gene: TRBV5-5
j_gene: TRBJ1-1
CDR3aa: ASSPHTVRDTEAF

len: 14
abundance: few
v_gene: TRBV5-6
j_gene: TRBJ2-5
CDR3aa: ASSLVESSGEETQY

len: 15
abundance: few
v_gene: TRBV4-1
j_gene: TRBJ1-1
CDR3aa: ASSPRQGLSGVTEAF

len: 14
abundance: -
v_gene: TRBV7-2
j_gene: TRBJ2-2
CDR3aa: ASSPPARLNTGELF

len: 11
abundance: few
v_gene: TRBV2
j_gene: TRBJ1-5
CDR3aa: ASNGGGNQPQH

len: 13
abundance: -
v_gene: TRBV15
j_gene: TRBJ2-7
CDR3aa: ATSREGDRDYEQY

len: 12
abundance: few
v_gene: TRBV12-3/TRBV12-4
j_gene: TRBJ1-6
CDR3aa: ASMPGQHNSPLH

len: 17
abundance: -
v_gene: TRBV7-2
j_gene: TRBJ2-7
CDR3aa: ASSHLGTSGTIPPYEQY

len: 13
abundance: few
v_gene: TRBV15
j_gene: TRBJ2-1
CDR3aa: ATSMPRDRDNEQF

len: 10
abundance: few
v_gene: TRBV29-1
j_gene: TRBJ1-2
CDR3aa: SVENFDYGYT